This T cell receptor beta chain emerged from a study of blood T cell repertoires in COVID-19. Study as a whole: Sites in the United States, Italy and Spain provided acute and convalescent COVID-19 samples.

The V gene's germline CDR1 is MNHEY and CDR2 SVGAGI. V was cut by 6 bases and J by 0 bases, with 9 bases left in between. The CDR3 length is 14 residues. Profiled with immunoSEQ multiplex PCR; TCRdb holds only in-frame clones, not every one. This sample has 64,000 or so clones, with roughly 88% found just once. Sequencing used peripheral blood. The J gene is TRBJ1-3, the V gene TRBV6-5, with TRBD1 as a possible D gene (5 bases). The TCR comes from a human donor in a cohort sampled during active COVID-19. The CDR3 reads CASRKGDSGNTIYF. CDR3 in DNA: TGTGCCAGCAGAAAAGGGGACTCTGGAAACACCATATATTTT.